The clone carrying this T cell receptor beta chain has only a few counts. Original processing methods: Counts of nucleated cells, estimated from reference gene primer amplification, were obtained. The repertoire was sequenced with immunoSEQ multiplex PCR; TCRdb's copy has only in-frame clones and lacks some. V and J calls and clone size come straight from that table; D and trimming were deduced from the DNA. The sample consists of approximately 220,000 clones, around four fifths of them appearing once. These data are taken from a study of blood T cell repertoires in COVID-19. Study overall: The study drew acute and convalescent COVID-19 samples from the United States, Italy and Spain.

The V end lost 3 bases, the J end lost 8 bases, and 14 bases lay between the germline ends. Germline V CDR1 and CDR2: WNHNN, SYGVQD (reference sequence). This CDR3 has 15 residues. The source is a woman aged 70 to 79 with acute or convalescent COVID-19. The chain recombines TRBV10-1 with TRBJ1-6, with D possibly TRBD1 on 5 matching bases. The sequenced material came from peripheral blood. The CDR3 DNA reads as TGCGCCAGCAGTGAAGGGGCAGGGCCTGATTCACCCCTCCACTTT. Its protein product is CASSEGAGPDSPLHF.